This entry lists 5 T cell receptor beta chains sequenced from one sample in a study of T cell repertoires in cytomegalovirus infection. These TCRs are of unknown antigen specificity. TCRdb re-derived calls from the reads in MiXCR, one entry per CDR3 protein. The table lists 700,000 to 900,000 distinct CDR3 sequences, almost 30% of them singletons. The material was cultured CD8+ T cells from PBMCs, obtained from culture after CMV antigen stimulation. The receptors stem from a human donor in good health (CMV status not recorded). Some clones in this sample may be carry-over from other donors' samples.

The chain combines TRBV20-1 with TRBJ1-3; tentatively, D is TRBD1 (5 bases). The germline V gene encodes CDR1 DFQATT and CDR2 SNEGSKA (reference sequence). Deletions cut 3 bases from V and 8 bases from J, with 20 bases between. This CDR3 region has 15 residues. The CDR3 DNA follows: TGCAGTGCTAGCGACCGGGACGTCGGGGGAGACACCATATATTTT. This sequence encodes CSASDRDVGGDTIYF.

This rearrangement joins TRBV6-6 to TRBJ2-7; 9 bases fit TRBD1. Germline loops: CDR1 MNHNY, CDR2 SVGAGI (reference sequence). The ends lost 2 bases at V and 7 bases at J; junction bases unmatched: 9. This CDR3 region has 15 residues. In nucleotides, the CDR3 is TGTGCCAGCAGTTACACTCGGGACAGGGTGGAGGAGCAGTACTTC. Translating it yields CASSYTRDRVEEQYF.

The chain employs TRBV15 and TRBJ2-2; D gene ambiguous. Per the germline V gene, CDR1 is LNHNV and CDR2 is YYDKDF (reference sequence). The CDR3 has 15 residues. Trimming pared 2 bases from V and 1 base from J, leaving 8 bases between. The DNA for the CDR3 is TGTGCCACCAGCAGACCGGGCCTGAACACCGGGGAGCTGTTTTTT. It yields the protein CATSRPGLNTGELFF.

The J gene is TRBJ1-2, the V gene TRBV7-9; 7 bases line up with TRBD1. The CDR3 is 15 residues long. The germline V gene has CDR1 SEHNR and CDR2 FQNEAQ (reference sequence). V was clipped by 5 bases and J by 4 bases; unmatched bases: 10. The CDR3 loop is CASSPWDRAIYGYTF. In DNA form, the CDR3 reads TGTGCCAGCAGCCCATGGGACAGAGCTATCTATGGCTACACCTTC.

This clonotype was detected a few times. The chain has TRBV2 and TRBJ2-7; 8 bases line up with TRBD1. Germline loops: CDR1 SNHLY, CDR2 FYNNEI. V was clipped by 6 bases and J by 6 bases; unmatched bases: 13. The length of the CDR3 is 15 residues. The CDR3, as DNA: TGTGCCAGCAGACTTAACAGGGGGTTTTGGTTCGAGCAGTACTTC. This sequence encodes CASRLNRGFWFEQYF.